This is a list of T cell receptor beta chains from one sample in a study of cytomegalovirus exposure and HLA in healthy donors. The repertoire was sequenced with immunoSEQ multiplex PCR; TCRdb's copy has only in-frame clones and lacks some. This table holds approximately 150,000 clones, 70% to 80% found once. The sequenced sample was PBMCs. These receptors were taken from a woman aged 45-60 years in good health and CMV-seronegative. Both conserved end residues are part of each CDR3. Size values are once, few and many counts, or a class for expanded clones, and some rows have none.

abundance,j_gene,len,v_gene,CDR3aa
-,TRBJ1-4,15,TRBV7-9,CASSLWREANEKLFF
once,TRBJ2-7,15,TRBV28,CASSLSPLSQGEQYF
few,TRBJ2-7,14,TRBV6-6,CATGPDRVSYEQYF
-,TRBJ1-1,16,TRBV7-2,CASSLDWAAGNTEDFF
-,TRBJ2-1,14,TRBV5-1,CASTGTGGYNEQFF
-,TRBJ2-2,15,TRBV5-1,CASRPGQGHTGELFF
once,TRBJ2-7,15,TRBV28,CASSPDRSPHYEQYF
few,TRBJ1-2,13,TRBV6-5,CASTIESGGAKTF
-,TRBJ2-2,12,TRBV5-1,CASSLLTGELFF
-,TRBJ2-6,19,TRBV5-1,CASSFQGLKPFAGANVLTF
-,TRBJ2-2,14,TRBV12-5,CASGPDVGPGELFF
-,TRBJ1-1,15,TRBV5-4,CASSQAAGGVKEAFF
-,TRBJ2-5,14,TRBV5-1,CASRSLAGWETQYF
-,TRBJ1-6,16,TRBV9,CASSVSLGGSDSPLHF
few,TRBJ1-1,16,TRBV5-1,CASSLAGTIMNTEAFF
-,TRBJ2-3,18,TRBV5-1,CASSSLGGDVVGTDTQYF
-,TRBJ2-1,15,TRBV9,CASSPWTGSYNEQFF
-,TRBJ2-7,16,TRBV15,CATSRDLGGATYEQYF
few,TRBJ2-1,14,TRBV9,CASSGRTRGNEQFF
-,TRBJ2-6,17,TRBV28,CASSLSGGGLGANVLTF
-,TRBJ1-2,11,TRBV5-6,CASSFSSGYTF
-,TRBJ1-3,15,TRBV7-9,CASSRDRGLGNTIYF
-,TRBJ1-1,14,TRBV25-1,CASSADRLHTEAFF